Shown below are 22 T cell receptor beta chains from a single sample sequenced in a study of post-analysis software for immune sequencing data. Broader study findings: Relative to controls, patients had a few TRBV segments at higher frequency, with TRBV5-6, TRBV5-1 and TRBV20-1 among these.

TCR beta cDNA libraries had unique molecular identifiers. TCRdb passed the PCR reads through MiXCR, listing each CDR3 protein once. The sample includes around 700,000 distinct CDR3 sequences, around 60% of them seen just once. Antigens of these TCRs are unknown. The source material was blood. The receptor set was obtained from a girl aged 2-15 years with multiple sclerosis.

This clonotype has a handful of counts. V is TRBV29-1 and J is TRBJ2-3, with a possible D match to TRBD1 (6 bases). V dropped 1 base and J dropped 6 bases, with 14 bases sitting between them. CDR1 and CDR2 from the germline V gene are SQVTM and ANQGSEA. The CDR3 spans 14 residues. This chain's CDR3 is CSVEVPGHGDTQYF. Here the CDR3 DNA reads TGCAGCGTTGAAGTCCCGGGACATGGGGATACGCAGTATTTT.

The rearrangement links TRBV12-3 or TRBV12-4 to TRBJ1-4; TRBD1 matches at 7 bases. The CDR3 contains 14 residues. V shed 5 bases, J shed 6 bases, and the junction held 6 bases outside the gene matches. In nucleotides, the CDR3 is TGTGCCAGCAGTCGACAGGGATGGGATGAAAAACTGTTTTTT. Its protein product is CASSRQGWDEKLFF.

On this clonotype itself: One end of the junction does not line up with germline, which may come from a read error. The chain has TRBV5-1 and TRBJ1-2; TRBD1 matches 7 bases. CDR3 length: 13 residues. Germline loops: CDR1 SGHRS, CDR2 YFSETQ. The CDR3 DNA is TGTGCCAGCAGTTCTGGGACAGCCTATGGCTACACCTTC. Residues: CASSSGTAYGYTF.

The chain couples TRBV7-6 to TRBJ2-3; D remains ambiguous. This CDR3 comprises 14 residues. The V gene lost 3 bases and the J gene lost 4 bases, with 11 bases spanning the gap. The germline V gene encodes CDR1 SGHVS and CDR2 FNYEAQ. The CDR3 nucleotides read TGTGCCAGCAGCTTTAGTGGGATTTCAGATACGCAGTATTTT. It yields the protein CASSFSGISDTQYF.

This clonotype has a single count. V gene TRBV7-9 combines with J gene TRBJ2-1, with 7 bases that match TRBD1. CDR1 is SEHNR, CDR2 FQNEAQ, per germline (reference sequence). J gave up 6 bases and V 5 bases, and 4 bases lay outside the gene matches. The CDR3 is 13 residues long. This CDR3 reads CASSIGGFNEQFF. CDR3 bases: TGTGCCAGCAGCATAGGGGGCTTCAATGAGCAGTTCTTC.

A few counts support this clonotype. The chain has TRBV7-2 and TRBJ2-7; D is unresolved. Germline lookup yields CDR1 SGHTA and CDR2 FQGNSA. The V and J ends lost 3 bases and 1 base respectively, with 10 bases between them. The CDR3 loop spans 14 amino acids. The CDR3 region has the DNA TGTGCCAGCAGCTTGCCTAGAACTTCCTACGAGCAGTACTTC. It encodes CASSLPRTSYEQYF. The complete variable domain, with remaining parts taken from reference TRBV7-2 and TRBJ2-7, reads GAGVSQSPSNKVTEKGKDVELRCDPISGHTALYWYRQSLGQGLEFLIYFQGNSAPDKSGLPSDRFSAERTGGSVSTLTIQRTQQEDSAVYLCASSLPRTSYEQYFGPGTRLTVT.

This clonotype was observed a few times. V is TRBV5-1 and J is TRBJ2-5; maybe TRBD1 (7 bases). The CDR3 loop spans 14 amino acids. The V gene lost 4 bases and the J gene lost 2 bases, with 12 bases spanning the gap. CDR1 and CDR2 from the germline V gene are SGHRS and YFSETQ. The CDR3 region has the DNA TGCGCCAGCAGCGGAGGGACAGCACAAGAGACCCAGTACTTC. Translated: CASSGGTAQETQYF.

This clonotype occurred a few times. This chain's CDR3 is CASSQNPLTVRFF. The CDR3, as DNA: TGCGCCAGCAGCCAGAATCCCCTGACAGTGCGGTTTTTT. This sequence joins TRBV4-3 and TRBJ1-4; a weak D match, TRBD1 (5 bases). Looked up from germline, CDR1 is LGHNA and CDR2 is YSLEER. The CDR3 contains 13 residues. The V and J ends lost 3 bases and 16 bases respectively, with 18 bases between them.

This rearrangement joins TRBV4-3 to TRBJ2-3; TRBD1 matches at 10 bases. From germline, CDR1 is LGHNA and CDR2 YSLEER. The ends lost 0 bases at V and 1 base at J; junction bases unmatched: 7. The CDR3 runs 18 residues. CDR3 DNA sequence: TGCGCCAGCAGCCAAGAGGGGACAGGGGTCCCAGGCACAGATACGCAGTATTTT. Translating it yields CASSQEGTGVPGTDTQYF.

This sequence joins TRBV7-6 and TRBJ1-2; tentatively, D is TRBD1 (5 bases). V was trimmed by 5 bases and J by 7 bases, leaving 20 bases between them. Germline CDR1 SGHVS, CDR2 FNYEAQ. The CDR3 spans 15 residues. This CDR3 reads CASSASLNPGIGYTF. The CDR3 region has the DNA TGTGCCAGCAGCGCGTCCTTAAACCCAGGGATTGGCTACACCTTC.

This chain connects TRBV20-1 to TRBJ2-3; D is perhaps TRBD1 or TRBD2 (5 bases each). V was shortened by 0 bases and J by 7 bases, with 11 bases between the two germline ends. The CDR3 contains 13 residues. CDR1 DFQATT and CDR2 SNEGSKA come from the germline V gene (reference sequence). The CDR3 reads CSARDTGTYTQYF. DNA of the CDR3: TGCAGTGCTAGAGATACCGGGACGTATACGCAGTATTTT.

V usage is TRBV29-1 and J usage is TRBJ1-2; TRBD1 is a possible D gene (5 bases). Per germline, CDR1 SQVTM and CDR2 ANQGSEA. The CDR3 sequence is 14 residues long. Trimming took 6 bases from V and 4 from J, leaving 18 bases between them. The CDR3 protein is CSVVDTLGLYGYTF. The CDR3 DNA sequence: TGCAGCGTCGTGGACACCCTAGGGCTCTATGGCTACACCTTC.

The V call is TRBV3-1, the J call TRBJ2-5; tentatively, D is TRBD1 or TRBD2 (5 bases each). V was clipped by 0 bases and J by 5 bases, with 19 bases between them. Germline V gene sequence: CDR1 LGHDT, CDR2 YNNKEL (reference sequence). CDR3 length: 17 amino acids. The CDR3 DNA reads as TGTGCCAGCAGCCAAGATTTCGGGGCCACACCAGCGGAGACCCAGTACTTC. Its translation: CASSQDFGATPAETQYF.

CDR3 sequence: CAISGKETADEQYF. The CDR3 DNA reads TGTGCCATCAGTGGAAAGGAGACCGCCGACGAGCAGTACTTC. V gene TRBV10-3 combines with J gene TRBJ2-7; D uncertain. The V end was cut by 4 bases, the J end by 5 bases, with 15 bases between. Germline V lookup: CDR1 ENHRY, CDR2 SYGVKD. The CDR3 spans 14 residues.

There are a few counts of this clonotype. Here the CDR3 DNA reads TGTGCCAGCCGGCCGGCGGGAGGGTTCAATGAGCAGTTCTTC. Translating gives CASRPAGGFNEQFF. This rearrangement joins TRBV7-9 to TRBJ2-1; 9 bases map to TRBD2. The CDR3 length is 14 residues. V trimming: 8 bases; J trimming: 6 bases; junction bases outside the gene matches: 8. Germline V gene data show CDR1 as SEHNR and CDR2 as FQNEAQ (reference sequence). Full variable domain (rest looked up from reference TRBV7-9 and TRBJ2-1): DTGVSQNPRHKITKRGQNVTFRCDPISEHNRLYWYRQTLGQGPEFLTYFQNEAQLEKSRLLSDRFSAERPKGSFSTLEIQRTEQGDSAMYLCASRPAGGFNEQFFGPGTRLTVL.

This clonotype was recorded a few times. V is TRBV6-4 and J is TRBJ1-2, with 7 bases lining up with TRBD1. V trimming: 10 bases; J trimming: 8 bases; junction bases outside the gene matches: 10. The CDR3 consists of 12 residues. In germline, CDR1 is MRHNA, CDR2 SNTAGT. CDR3 protein: CATWIRGRGYTF. CDR3 sequence (DNA): TGTGCCACCTGGATCAGGGGGAGAGGCTACACCTTC.

The chain combines TRBV27 with TRBJ2-3; D uncertain. V was shortened by 5 bases and J by 12 bases, with 18 bases between the two germline ends. The CDR3 length is 13 residues. Germline CDR1 is MNHEY and CDR2 is SMNVEV (reference sequence). The CDR3 DNA reads TGTGCCAGCAGTATTACGGCCTCTACGTACCAGTATTTT. Translating gives CASSITASTYQYF.

The J gene is TRBJ2-3, the V gene TRBV5-1; 7 nucleotides agree with TRBD1. This CDR3 has 19 residues. Trimming at V came to 0 bases and at J to 4 bases, leaving 17 bases not matched to a gene. Germline CDR1 reads SGHRS; CDR2 reads YFSETQ. In DNA form, the CDR3 reads TGCGCCAGCAGCTTGGGTGTCTGGAACAGGGGTGGTTTGGCAGATACGCAGTATTTT. This gives the protein CASSLGVWNRGGLADTQYF.

The V call is TRBV20-1, the J call TRBJ2-7; weak D call: TRBD2 (6 bases). The DNA end favors TRBJ2-5, so the J call may be wrong. Germline CDR1 is DFQATT and CDR2 is SNEGSKA (reference sequence). CDR3 length equals 12 residues. CDR3 sequence: CSASRLVETQYF. The CDR3, as DNA: TGCAGTGCTAGCCGACTAGTGGAGACCCAGTACTTC.

This chain uses TRBV4-2 with TRBJ2-2; 7 positions agree with TRBD2. CDR1 is LGHNA, CDR2 YNFKEQ, per germline. V shed 1 base, J shed 4 bases, and the junction held 3 bases outside the gene matches. The CDR3 length is 15 residues. CDR3 protein: CASSQGEGGTGELFF. DNA of the CDR3: TGTGCCAGCAGCCAAGGGGAGGGAGGCACCGGGGAGCTGTTTTTT.

The chain links TRBV6-6 to TRBJ2-1; the D gene is possibly TRBD1 (6 bases). The V end was cut by 8 bases, the J end by 8 bases, with 16 bases between. The CDR3 has 13 residues. Germline V CDR1 and CDR2: MNHNY, SVGAGI (reference sequence). CDR3 sequence: CASAIGGGYEQFF. The CDR3, as DNA: TGTGCCAGCGCCATTGGGGGCGGATATGAGCAGTTCTTC.

This clonotype was found once. This rearrangement joins TRBV5-1 to TRBJ2-5; possibly TRBD2 for D (6 bases). The CDR3 covers 15 residues. V was trimmed by 0 bases and J by 2 bases, leaving 11 bases between them. From germline, CDR1 is SGHRS and CDR2 YFSETQ. CDR3 sequence reads: CASSLARGGQETQYF. CDR3 DNA sequence: TGCGCCAGCAGCTTGGCTAGGGGAGGACAAGAGACCCAGTACTTC. Full variable domain (rest looked up from reference TRBV5-1 and TRBJ2-5): KAGVTQTPRYLIKTRGQQVTLSCSPISGHRSVSWYQQTPGQGLQFLFEYFSETQRNKGNFPGRFSGRQFSNSRSEMNVSTLELGDSALYLCASSLARGGQETQYFGPGTRLLVL.